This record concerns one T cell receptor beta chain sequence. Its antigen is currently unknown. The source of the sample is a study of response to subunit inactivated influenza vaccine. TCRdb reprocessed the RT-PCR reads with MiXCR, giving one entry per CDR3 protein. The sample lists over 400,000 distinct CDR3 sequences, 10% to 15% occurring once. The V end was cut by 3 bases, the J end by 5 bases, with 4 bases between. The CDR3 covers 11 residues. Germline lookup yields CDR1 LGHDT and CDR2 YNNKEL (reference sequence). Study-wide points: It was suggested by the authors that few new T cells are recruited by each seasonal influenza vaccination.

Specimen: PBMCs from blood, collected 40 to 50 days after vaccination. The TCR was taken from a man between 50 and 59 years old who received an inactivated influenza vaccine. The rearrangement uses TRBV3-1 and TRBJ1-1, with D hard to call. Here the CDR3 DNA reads TGTGCCAGCAGCCAGACAACTGAAGCTTTCTTT. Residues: CASSQTTEAFF.